What follows is one T cell receptor beta chain and its context. Its cognate antigen is unknown. The data were taken from a study of T cell responses to AZD1222 COVID-19 vaccine. Study observations and caveats: Seropositive at baseline were only a handful of AZD1222 recipients.

V dropped 5 bases and J dropped 8; count of bases not matched to a gene: 6. The CDR3 sequence is 13 residues long. Germline V gene sequence: CDR1 SGHDT, CDR2 YYEEEE. TCRdb keeps only in-frame clones here, not all; method: immunoSEQ multiplex PCR. In the table there are 100,000 or so clones, more than 75% of which are singletons. The chain combines TRBV5-6 with TRBJ1-1, with 10 bases aligning to TRBD1. The clonotype was recovered from an adult in good health. The sample consisted of peripheral blood, taken on day 0 of AZD1222 vaccination. In nucleotides, the CDR3 is TGTGCCAGCAGTTACGACAGGGGGCGAGAAGCTTTCTTT. It encodes CASSYDRGREAFF.